This TCR beta chain derives from a study of early T cells in non-severe SARS-CoV-2 infection. From the 5' RACE reads, TCRdb called clonotypes with MiXCR, one entry per CDR3 protein. The repertoire holds tens of thousands of distinct CDR3 sequences, with over 9.5% as singletons. CDR3 length: 14 residues. The V and J ends lost 6 bases and 6 bases, in that order; junction bases with no gene match: 5. This clonotype has a count of ten or more. Material for sequencing was whole blood. The chain combines TRBV12-3 or TRBV12-4 with TRBJ2-2; 9 nucleotides agree with TRBD1. The sequence was collected from an adult who was a healthcare worker with PCR-confirmed SARS-CoV-2 infection or an uninfected control (not recorded which). The CDR3 spells CASRGQGVAGELFF. The CDR3 nucleotides read TGTGCCAGCAGGGGACAGGGAGTTGCCGGGGAGCTGTTTTTT.